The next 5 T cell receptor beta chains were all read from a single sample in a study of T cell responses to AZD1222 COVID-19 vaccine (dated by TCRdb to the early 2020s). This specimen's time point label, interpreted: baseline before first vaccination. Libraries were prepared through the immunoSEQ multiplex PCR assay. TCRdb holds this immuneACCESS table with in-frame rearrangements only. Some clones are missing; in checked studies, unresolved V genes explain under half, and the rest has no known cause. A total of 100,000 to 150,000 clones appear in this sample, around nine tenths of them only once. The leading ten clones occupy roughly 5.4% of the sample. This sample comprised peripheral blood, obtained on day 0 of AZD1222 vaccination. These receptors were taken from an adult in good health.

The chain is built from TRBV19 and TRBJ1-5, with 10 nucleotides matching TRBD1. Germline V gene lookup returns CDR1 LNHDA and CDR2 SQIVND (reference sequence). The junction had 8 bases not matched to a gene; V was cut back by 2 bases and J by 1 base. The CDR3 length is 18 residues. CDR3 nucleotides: TGTGCCAGTAGTATATCCGAATGGGACAGGGGAAGCAATCAGCCCCAGCATTTT. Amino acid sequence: CASSISEWDRGSNQPQHF.

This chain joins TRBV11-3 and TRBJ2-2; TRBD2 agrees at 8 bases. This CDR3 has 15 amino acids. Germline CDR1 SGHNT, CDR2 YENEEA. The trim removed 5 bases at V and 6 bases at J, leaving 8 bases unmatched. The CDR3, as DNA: TGTGCCAGCAGCCAGACCAGCGGGGGAGCCGGGGAGCTGTTTTTT. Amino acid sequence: CASSQTSGGAGELFF.

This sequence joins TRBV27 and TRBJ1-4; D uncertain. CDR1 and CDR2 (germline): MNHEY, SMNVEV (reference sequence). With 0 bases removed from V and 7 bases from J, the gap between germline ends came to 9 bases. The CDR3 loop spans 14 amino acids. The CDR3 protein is CASSLSQYGEKLFF. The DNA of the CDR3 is TGTGCCAGCAGTTTATCTCAATATGGTGAAAAACTGTTTTTT.

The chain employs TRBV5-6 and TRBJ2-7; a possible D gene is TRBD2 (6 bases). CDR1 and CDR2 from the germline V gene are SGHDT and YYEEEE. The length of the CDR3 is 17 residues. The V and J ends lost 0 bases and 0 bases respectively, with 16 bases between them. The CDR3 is CASSLDFPDGSSYEQYF. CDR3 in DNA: TGTGCCAGCAGCTTGGATTTCCCGGACGGGAGCTCCTACGAGCAGTACTTC. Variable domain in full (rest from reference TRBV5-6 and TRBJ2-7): DAGVTQSPTHLIKTRGQQVTLRCSPKSGHDTVSWYQQALGQGPQFIFQYYEEEERQRGNFPDRFSGHQFPNYSSELNVNALLLGDSALYLCASSLDFPDGSSYEQYFGPGTRLTVT.

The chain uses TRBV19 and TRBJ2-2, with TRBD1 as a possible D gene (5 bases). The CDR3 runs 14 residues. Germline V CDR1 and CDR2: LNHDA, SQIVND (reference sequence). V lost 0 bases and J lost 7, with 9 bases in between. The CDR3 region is CASSIDRDGGELFF. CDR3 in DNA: TGTGCCAGTAGTATAGACAGGGATGGCGGGGAGCTGTTTTTT.